This entry concerns a single T cell receptor (beta chain). The data are from a study of blood T cell repertoires in COVID-19. In the study overall: Sources were T cells, B-cell-depleted T cells, or PBMCs; the material itself was cDNA or gDNA.

In the original analysis: Amplified reference gene primers provided the basis for estimating nucleated cell counts. The data were produced by immunoSEQ multiplex PCR, yet TCRdb's version contains in-frame clones alone and is incomplete. The DNA gave D and trimming, while V, J and clone size come from that table. The sample carries about 190,000 clones, around nine tenths recorded once. V dropped 4 bases and J dropped 2 bases, with 13 bases sitting between them. The CDR3 runs to 15 residues. Germline lookup yields CDR1 MGHRA and CDR2 YSYEKL. Sequenced material: peripheral blood. The chain carries TRBV4-1 and TRBJ2-3; tentatively, D is TRBD2 (5 bases). This sequence was found in a woman in her 70s with COVID-19, enrolled during active disease. CDR3 DNA sequence: TGCGCCAGCAGCCTTGGGAGTTTTGACACAGATACGCAGTATTTT. Translation: CASSLGSFDTDTQYF.